Listed below are T cell receptor beta chains from one sample, sequenced in a study of T cells after yellow fever vaccination. Using its own MiXCR run on the 5' RACE reads, TCRdb lists one record per CDR3 protein. The sample shows some 320,000 distinct CDR3 sequences, around 9.3% of them seen only once. The sequences come from CD4+ T cells sorted from PBMCs, collected 5 days after the yellow fever booster vaccination. Receptors originate from a young man who received the YFV17D yellow fever vaccine. CDR3s include the opening cysteine and the closing phenylalanine or tryptophan. A D gene is named only where the DNA matches it firmly. A row's size may be missing; if present it is once, few, many or a size class.

abundance,j_gene,v_gene,d_gene,CDR3nt,CDR3aa
few,TRBJ1-2,TRBV5-1,TRBD1,TGCGCCAGCAGCTCCCGGGACAGGGCCTCCCAGGGCTACACCTTC,CASSSRDRASQGYTF
-,TRBJ2-5,TRBV5-4,TRBD2,TGTGCCAGCAGCTATCCGGGGGGGCAAGAGACCCAGTACTTC,CASSYPGGQETQYF
-,TRBJ2-2,TRBV4-1,TRBD2,TGCGCCAGCAGCCTAGGACTAGCGGGGGCGAGGACCGGGGAGCTGTTTTTT,CASSLGLAGARTGELFF
many,TRBJ1-4,TRBV15,TRBD1,TGTGCCACCAGCGGACAGGGTTGGGAAAAACTGTTTTTT,CATSGQGWEKLFF
many,TRBJ2-5,TRBV20-1,TRBD2,TGCAGTGCCCCCAGTGGCGGGGGTAGACAAGAGACCCAGTACTTC,CSAPSGGGRQETQYF
-,TRBJ1-2,TRBV2,TRBD1,TGTGCCAGCATGAGACAGGGTTATGGCTACACCTTC,CASMRQGYGYTF
-,TRBJ2-7,TRBV7-3,TRBD2,TGTGCCAGCAGCGAGGGACTAGCGGGTTACGAGCAGTACTTC,CASSEGLAGYEQYF
-,TRBJ1-2,TRBV3-1,-,TGTGCCAGCAGCCAAGGTTTCAGGGGTGACTATGGCTACACCTTC,CASSQGFRGDYGYTF
once,TRBJ2-1,TRBV12-2,-,TGTGCAAGTCGCTTAGCCCCGCTAGCCCCCCGATGGAATGAGCAGTTCTTC,CASRLAPLAPRWNEQFF
-,TRBJ1-6,TRBV4-3,-,TGCGCCAGCAGCCAACTCCGGCTCCCTATTTCACCCCTCCACTTT,CASSQLRLPISPLHF
many,TRBJ2-2,TRBV6-6,-,TGTGCCAGCAGTCCCACAGGGTTCACCGGGGAGCTGTTTTTT,CASSPTGFTGELFF
-,TRBJ2-1,TRBV5-1,TRBD2,TGCGCCAGCAGCATACTAGCGGGGGGTGGGAATGAGCAGTTCTTC,CASSILAGGGNEQFF
few,TRBJ1-6,TRBV4-1,-,TGCGCCAGCAGCCTTGCCCGTGAGGATTCACCCCTCCACTTT,CASSLAREDSPLHF
-,TRBJ2-3,TRBV5-1,TRBD2,TGCGCCAGCAGCTGGATGGGACTAGCGGGGGGGCATCGCACAGATACGCAGTATTTT,CASSWMGLAGGHRTDTQYF
many,TRBJ2-1,TRBV4-1,TRBD1,TGCGCCAGCAGCCAGGCCGGACAGGGCTTAGATGAGCAGTTCTTC,CASSQAGQGLDEQFF
many,TRBJ1-6,TRBV7-6,-,TGTGCCAGCAGCCTCTCCGGCCCTTATAATTCACCCCTCCACTTT,CASSLSGPYNSPLHF
few,TRBJ2-3,TRBV12-3/TRBV12-4,TRBD2,TGTGCCAGCAGTTTACCTAGCGGGGGGCGCACAGATACGCAGTATTTT,CASSLPSGGRTDTQYF
few,TRBJ2-1,TRBV25-1,TRBD2,TGTGCCAGCAGTGAACCTCTAGCGGGCGAGCAGTTCTTC,CASSEPLAGEQFF
-,TRBJ2-1,TRBV25-1,-,TGTGCCAGCAGTGAATTGGGCGGGGCCCCCTCCTACAATGAGCAGTTCTTC,CASSELGGAPSYNEQFF
many,TRBJ2-7,TRBV12-3/TRBV12-4,TRBD1,TGTGCCAGCAGCCTCCGGGACAGGGGCCCCTACGAGCAGTACTTC,CASSLRDRGPYEQYF
-,TRBJ2-3,TRBV6-5,-,TGTGCCAGCAGACCCGACTACACAGATACGCAGTATTTT,CASRPDYTDTQYF
-,TRBJ2-6,TRBV15,TRBD2,TGTGCCACCAGCAGAGATCAAGGTGTGCGCGGGGGGGTCGGGGCCAACGTCCTGACTTTC,CATSRDQGVRGGVGANVLTF
-,TRBJ2-1,TRBV11-3,TRBD1,TGTGCCAGCAGCGGTCGGACAGGCGTCAATGAGCAGTTCTTC,CASSGRTGVNEQFF
-,TRBJ2-3,TRBV20-1,TRBD1,TGCAGTGCTAGGGGACAGCGATACACAGATACGCAGTATTTT,CSARGQRYTDTQYF
-,TRBJ1-5,TRBV21-1,-,TGTGCCAGCATCCCCGGGACAGGGTTCAATCAGCCCCAGCATTTT,CASIPGTGFNQPQHF
many,TRBJ2-5,TRBV4-1,TRBD1,TGCGCCAGCAGCCAAGCGACAGGGGAAGAGACCCAGTACTTC,CASSQATGEETQYF